Reported below is one T cell receptor (beta chain). This specimen comes from a study of CD4+ T cells in melanoma. CDR3 length: 14 residues. Trimming at V came to 5 bases and at J to 7 bases, leaving 7 bases not matched to a gene. CDR1 is SGHTA, CDR2 FQGNSA, per germline. The table came from immunoSEQ multiplex PCR; TCRdb's copy has only in-frame clones and leaves some out. In the table there are about 140,000 clones, 80% to 95% of which are singletons. The gene calls are TRBV7-2 and TRBJ1-5; TRBD1 matches at 8 bases. The receptor was derived from a human donor with melanoma. In nucleotides, the CDR3 is TGTGCCAGCAGCACCCTGTGGACAGGGCAGCCCCAGCATTTT. Its translation is CASSTLWTGQPQHF.